Below, 23 T cell receptor beta chains from the same sample are listed, as sequenced in a study of blood T cell repertoires in COVID-19. The assay was immunoSEQ multiplex PCR, and TCRdb's table has in-frame clones only and misses some. Seen here are about 49,000 clones, about 86% observed once, and the top ten hold less than 5.5%. Sequencing was done on a sample of peripheral blood. These receptors originate from a man aged 35-49 years with active COVID-19.

J is TRBJ2-7 and V is TRBV5-1; 13 positions agree with TRBD2. J was trimmed by 7 bases and V by 0 bases; bases with no gene match: 7. Germline V gene sequence: CDR1 SGHRS, CDR2 YFSETQ. The CDR3 extends over 16 amino acids. In nucleotides, the CDR3 is TGCGCCAGCAGCTTGGGGGGGACTAGCGGGACTGGGGAGCAGTACTTC. Translated, it gives CASSLGGTSGTGEQYF.

V gene TRBV19 combines with J gene TRBJ2-7; the D gene is possibly TRBD2 (5 bases). Germline CDR1 and CDR2: LNHDA and SQIVND (reference sequence). There are 12 residues in the CDR3. The V end lost 6 bases, the J end lost 4 bases, and 10 bases lay between the germline ends. The CDR3, as DNA: TGTGCCAGTAGCCACCCGGGGTACGAGCAGTACTTC. It codes for CASSHPGYEQYF.

V usage is TRBV19 and J usage is TRBJ1-4, with D possibly matching TRBD1 (5 bases). CDR1 and CDR2 (germline): LNHDA, SQIVND (reference sequence). V was cut by 5 bases and J by 0 bases, with 10 bases left in between. CDR3 size: 15 residues. In nucleotides, the CDR3 is TGTGCCAGTAGTGTCCAGGGTGCAACTAATGAAAAACTGTTTTTT. It encodes CASSVQGATNEKLFF.

This sequence joins TRBV6-5 and TRBJ1-5, with D hard to call. CDR1 and CDR2 from the germline V gene are MNHEY and SVGAGI. With 8 bases removed from V and 7 bases from J, the gap between germline ends came to 9 bases. The CDR3 loop spans 11 amino acids. Written as DNA, the CDR3 is TGTGCCAGCTCCCGGGAACAGCCCCAGCATTTT. Protein sequence: CASSREQPQHF.

The chain employs TRBV5-4 and TRBJ2-2, with 10 bases fitting TRBD1. The ends lost 4 bases at V and 4 bases at J; junction bases unmatched: 7. This CDR3 comprises 16 residues. Germline lookup yields CDR1 SGHNT and CDR2 YYREEE (reference sequence). The CDR3 spells CASSPGGTGVTGELFF. DNA of the CDR3: TGTGCCAGCAGCCCGGGTGGGACAGGGGTCACCGGGGAGCTGTTTTTT.

The rearrangement links TRBV16 to TRBJ2-2; no clear D gene. V was pared by 0 bases and J by 1 base, with 6 bases between. In germline, CDR1 is KGHSY, CDR2 FQNENV. The CDR3 has 15 amino acids. Here the CDR3 reads CASSQSRVNTGELFF. The CDR3, as DNA: TGTGCCAGCAGCCAATCAAGAGTGAACACCGGGGAGCTGTTTTTT.

This chain uses TRBV13 with TRBJ2-7, with 10 bases fitting TRBD1. Germline V gives CDR1 PRHDT, CDR2 FYEKMQ (reference sequence). V was clipped by 6 bases and J by 6 bases; unmatched bases: 8. This CDR3 spans 14 amino acids. Here the CDR3 DNA reads TGTGCCAGCAGTTATGACAGGGGGCGCGGCGAGCAGTACTTC. Translation: CASSYDRGRGEQYF. Looking up the rest from reference TRBV13 and TRBJ2-7 gives the full variable domain: AAGVIQSPRHLIKEKRETATLKCYPIPRHDTVYWYQQGPGQDPQFLISFYEKMQSDKGSIPDRFSAQQFSDYHSELNMSSLELGDSALYFCASSYDRGRGEQYFGPGTRLTVT.

The V call is TRBV11-2, the J call TRBJ2-1; TRBD2 matches at 12 bases. The CDR3 is 15 amino acids. V was clipped by 5 bases and J by 6 bases; unmatched bases: 5. Germline CDR1 is SGHAT and CDR2 is FQNNGV. This CDR3 reads CASSQTSGRFNEQFF. CDR3 nucleotide sequence: TGTGCCAGCAGCCAAACTAGCGGGAGGTTCAATGAGCAGTTCTTC.

The V and J genes are TRBV4-1 and TRBJ2-1, with a tentative D call TRBD2 (6 bases). Germline V lookup: CDR1 MGHRA, CDR2 YSYEKL. The CDR3 spans 17 residues. With 1 base removed from V and 2 bases from J, the gap between germline ends came to 15 bases. In DNA, the CDR3 is TGCGCCAGCAGCCAAGTTCCCGCAGGCGGGACCTACAATGAGCAGTTCTTC. Translating it yields CASSQVPAGGTYNEQFF.

The gene calls are TRBV7-9 and TRBJ2-2; no definite D call. Looked up from germline, CDR1 is SEHNR and CDR2 is FQNEAQ (reference sequence). Trimming pared 10 bases from V and 8 bases from J, leaving 8 bases between. The CDR3 covers 10 residues. CDR3 sequence: CAILRGELFF. The CDR3 DNA reads TGTGCCATTCTCCGGGGGGAGCTGTTTTTT.

CDR3 loop: CASSLSTSGTQETQYF. As DNA, the CDR3 is TGTGCCAGCAGCTTGAGTACTAGCGGAACTCAAGAGACCCAGTACTTC. The rearrangement uses TRBV5-4 and TRBJ2-5; 8 bases fit TRBD2. From germline, CDR1 is SGHNT and CDR2 YYREEE (reference sequence). Trimming took 1 base from V and 2 from J; bases not matched to a gene: 7. This CDR3 has 16 amino acids.

The chain combines TRBV7-2 with TRBJ1-1; TRBD1 is a possible D gene (5 bases). Germline CDR1 SGHTA, CDR2 FQGNSA. V was pared by 4 bases and J by 4 bases, with 13 bases between. The CDR3 length is 14 residues. The CDR3 region has the DNA TGTGCCAGCAGCTCAGGGAATTTTGGCACTGAAGCTTTCTTT. Amino acid sequence: CASSSGNFGTEAFF.

V and J are TRBV28 and TRBJ2-6; no definite D call. V was clipped by 6 bases and J by 4 bases, with 10 bases between them. CDR3 length equals 14 residues. Per the germline V gene, CDR1 is MDHEN and CDR2 is SYDVKM. The CDR3 sequence is CASSSPTGANVLTF. In DNA, the CDR3 is TGTGCCAGCAGCTCCCCCACAGGGGCCAACGTCCTGACTTTC.

The rearrangement uses TRBV12-3 or TRBV12-4 and TRBJ2-7; tentative D call: TRBD1 (5 bases). Between the trimmed V and J ends, which lost 7 bases and 5 bases, there was a span of 15 bases. The CDR3 consists of 13 residues. CDR3 sequence (DNA): TGTGCCAGCATGAAGGGGTCATCTCACGAGCAGTACTTC. Translating gives CASMKGSSHEQYF.

The rearrangement joins TRBV6-5 to TRBJ1-3; D perhaps matches TRBD1 (6 bases). V was cut by 4 bases and J by 1 base, with 8 bases left in between. Germline V CDR1 and CDR2: MNHEY, SVGAGI. The CDR3 covers 14 residues. The chain's CDR3 is CASSSGHSGNTIYF. CDR3 in DNA: TGTGCCAGCAGTTCGGGACATTCTGGAAACACCATATATTTT.

The chain carries TRBV5-1 and TRBJ2-5, with 13 bases aligning to TRBD2. From germline, CDR1 is SGHRS and CDR2 YFSETQ. Losses at the gene ends were 3 bases for V and 4 bases for J; bases not matched to a gene: 3. This CDR3 has 15 residues. The CDR3 here is CASSSGLAGAETQYF. CDR3 nucleotide sequence: TGCGCCAGCAGCTCCGGACTAGCGGGAGCAGAGACCCAGTACTTC.

The CDR3: CASSYSPGDRIYGYTF. CDR3 nucleotides: TGTGCCAGCAGTTACTCACCGGGGGACCGGATATATGGCTACACCTTC. V usage is TRBV6-5 and J usage is TRBJ1-2; weak D call: TRBD1 (5 bases). V lost 0 bases, J lost 5 bases, and 16 bases lay in between. Germline CDR1 and CDR2: MNHEY and SVGAGI. This CDR3 has 16 residues.

J is TRBJ2-5 and V is TRBV6-5, with a weak D call TRBD2 (6 bases). CDR3 length: 14 residues. Germline lookup yields CDR1 MNHEY and CDR2 SVGAGI. With 6 bases removed from V and 5 bases from J, the gap between germline ends came to 16 bases. The CDR3, as DNA: TGTGCCAGCAGCCCCACCGGGAGTGGGGAGACCCAGTACTTC. It yields the protein CASSPTGSGETQYF.

This clone was counted a single time. V gene TRBV12-2 combines with J gene TRBJ2-3; TRBD1, the table's D call, lacks a check against the DNA. TRBV12-2 is a known pseudogene. The CDR3 spans 16 residues. CDR3 sequence reads: CASRSTPGAASDTQYF. CDR3 in DNA: TGTGCAAGTCGCTCGACTCCAGGGGCCGCGTCAGATACGCAGTATTTT.

The chain carries TRBV6-5 and TRBJ2-5; D call uncertain. Trimming stripped 0 bases from V and 0 bases from J, with 11 bases between. This CDR3 has 16 residues. Germline V lookup: CDR1 MNHEY, CDR2 SVGAGI. CDR3 residues: CASSYSIEENQETQYF. CDR3 coding DNA: TGTGCCAGCAGTTACTCGATCGAGGAAAACCAAGAGACCCAGTACTTC.

Only one count was recorded for this clone. J is TRBJ2-2 and V is TRBV4-1; perhaps TRBD1 as D (5 bases). The CDR3 is 17 residues long. Germline assignment: CDR1 MGHRA and CDR2 YSYEKL. V lost 1 base to trimming and J lost 4 bases, with 16 bases between them. CDR3 residues: CASSQGGGLGVTGELFF. Here the CDR3 DNA reads TGCGCCAGCAGCCAAGGGGGCGGATTAGGGGTCACCGGGGAGCTGTTTTTT.

The chain is built from TRBV29-1 and TRBJ2-7, with 9 nucleotides matching TRBD1. V shed 7 bases and J 4 bases; nucleotides not matched to a gene: 8. This CDR3 has 13 amino acids. Germline assignment: CDR1 SQVTM and CDR2 ANQGSEA. DNA of the CDR3: TGCAGCGCTCTAGAGGACAGGGGTTACGAGCAGTACTTC. Translating gives CSALEDRGYEQYF.

This chain connects TRBV28 to TRBJ1-5; D is perhaps TRBD1 (6 bases). Trimming pared 6 bases from V and 1 base from J, leaving 13 bases between. Germline V lookup: CDR1 MDHEN, CDR2 SYDVKM. CDR3 length: 15 amino acids. Here the CDR3 DNA reads TGTGCCAGCAGAACACAGGGATCGAGCAATCAGCCCCAGCATTTT. It specifies CASRTQGSSNQPQHF. Supplemented by reference TRBV28 and TRBJ1-5, the full variable domain reads DVKVTQSSRYLVKRTGEKVFLECVQDMDHENMFWYRQDPGLGLRLIYFSYDVKMKEKGDIPEGYSVSREKKERFSLILESASTNQTSMYLCASRTQGSSNQPQHFGDGTRLSIL.